A selection of T cell receptor beta chains follows, all from one sample in a study of cytomegalovirus exposure and HLA in healthy donors. Clones were read by immunoSEQ multiplex PCR, and TCRdb kept only the in-frame ones, dropping some. Here the sample spans roughly 100,000 clones, 75% being singletons. The sequencing sample was made of PBMCs. These receptors originate from a man aged 40-49 years in good health and CMV-seronegative. Both conserved end residues are part of each CDR3. D genes are given only for firm matches. For some rows the clone size is stated as once, few or many, or as a class when expanded; others skip it.

abundance: NA; v_gene: TRBV2; j_gene: TRBJ2-5; d_gene: NA; CDR3nt: TGTGCCATCCCTTGGTGGGAAGGGGGAGAGACCCAGTACTTC; CDR3aa: CAIPWWEGGETQYF
abundance: few; v_gene: TRBV10-1; j_gene: TRBJ2-7; d_gene: NA; CDR3nt: TGCGCCAGCAGTGACAGGGCCTACGAGCAGTACTTC; CDR3aa: CASSDRAYEQYF
abundance: NA; v_gene: TRBV27; j_gene: TRBJ2-1; d_gene: TRBD2; CDR3nt: TGTGCCAGCAGTTTCGGGGGGGCCTACAATGAGCAGTTCTTC; CDR3aa: CASSFGGAYNEQFF
abundance: many; v_gene: TRBV27; j_gene: TRBJ1-2; d_gene: NA; CDR3nt: TGTGCCAGCAGCCCAGGGTATGGTCCTTCGGGCTACACCTTC; CDR3aa: CASSPGYGPSGYTF
abundance: few; v_gene: TRBV4-1; j_gene: TRBJ2-2; d_gene: TRBD2; CDR3nt: TGCGCCAGCAGCCAAGATCTCAGAGGAACTAGCGGAGTCGGGGAGCTGTTTTTT; CDR3aa: CASSQDLRGTSGVGELFF
abundance: NA; v_gene: TRBV5-1; j_gene: TRBJ1-4; d_gene: NA; CDR3nt: TGCGCCAGCAGCTTAACGACAGCAACTAATGAAAAACTGTTTTTT; CDR3aa: CASSLTTATNEKLFF
abundance: NA; v_gene: TRBV6-5; j_gene: TRBJ2-7; d_gene: TRBD2; CDR3nt: TGTGCCAGCAGGCCCGAATCTAGCGGCTTCTACGAGCAGTACTTC; CDR3aa: CASRPESSGFYEQYF
abundance: NA; v_gene: TRBV10-3; j_gene: TRBJ1-5; d_gene: NA; CDR3nt: TGTGCCATCAGTGATGGGCTGGTTTATAGCAATCAGCCCCAGCATTTT; CDR3aa: CAISDGLVYSNQPQHF
abundance: NA; v_gene: TRBV14; j_gene: TRBJ1-2; d_gene: TRBD1; CDR3nt: TGTGCCAGCAGCCAAGTAGGGACAGACTATGGCTACACCTTC; CDR3aa: CASSQVGTDYGYTF
abundance: NA; v_gene: TRBV6-5; j_gene: TRBJ2-7; d_gene: TRBD1; CDR3nt: TGTGCCAGCAGGGCAGGGGGCTGGGAGCAGTACTTC; CDR3aa: CASRAGGWEQYF
abundance: NA; v_gene: TRBV5-1; j_gene: TRBJ1-2; d_gene: TRBD1; CDR3nt: TGCGCCAGCAGCTTGACAGGGGAGCGGGGCTACACCTTC; CDR3aa: CASSLTGERGYTF
abundance: once; v_gene: TRBV12-5; j_gene: TRBJ2-7; d_gene: TRBD2; CDR3nt: TGTGCTAGTGGGCAGGGACTAGCGCTAGCACCCTACGAGCAGTACTTC; CDR3aa: CASGQGLALAPYEQYF
abundance: NA; v_gene: TRBV5-4; j_gene: TRBJ2-1; d_gene: NA; CDR3nt: TGTGCCAGCAGCTCCCCCCTATACTACAATGAGCAGTTCTTC; CDR3aa: CASSSPLYYNEQFF
abundance: NA; v_gene: TRBV5-6; j_gene: TRBJ2-5; d_gene: NA; CDR3nt: TGTGCCAGCAGCCACGCGGGTGTGTTAGGTGAGACCCAGTACTTC; CDR3aa: CASSHAGVLGETQYF
abundance: NA; v_gene: TRBV5-6; j_gene: TRBJ1-2; d_gene: NA; CDR3nt: TGTGCCAGCAGCTTGTTTGAGGGGGCTAACTATGGCTACACCTTC; CDR3aa: CASSLFEGANYGYTF
abundance: NA; v_gene: TRBV30; j_gene: TRBJ2-1; d_gene: TRBD2; CDR3nt: TGTGCCTGGGGTAGCGGGAGGGGGGTTGAGCAGTTCTTC; CDR3aa: CAWGSGRGVEQFF
abundance: NA; v_gene: TRBV7-2; j_gene: TRBJ2-4; d_gene: TRBD1; CDR3nt: TGTGCCAGCAGCCCTGGGGACAGGTTAGCCAAAAACATTCAGTACTTC; CDR3aa: CASSPGDRLAKNIQYF
abundance: NA; v_gene: TRBV6-4; j_gene: TRBJ2-1; d_gene: NA; CDR3nt: TGTGCCAGTCAGCCGGGACAAGGGGGAAATGAGCAGTTCTTC; CDR3aa: CASQPGQGGNEQFF
abundance: NA; v_gene: TRBV28; j_gene: TRBJ1-5; d_gene: NA; CDR3nt: TGTGCCAGCAGTTCTCCACTCAATCAGCCCCAGCATTTT; CDR3aa: CASSSPLNQPQHF
abundance: NA; v_gene: TRBV7-6; j_gene: TRBJ2-3; d_gene: NA; CDR3nt: TGTGCCAGCAGCCCCCCGACAGGTTATACGCAGTATTTT; CDR3aa: CASSPPTGYTQYF
abundance: NA; v_gene: TRBV5-6; j_gene: TRBJ1-2; d_gene: NA; CDR3nt: TGTGCCAGCAGCTTGTCTTGGCAGGGGTATGGCTACACCTTC; CDR3aa: CASSLSWQGYGYTF
abundance: few; v_gene: TRBV2; j_gene: TRBJ1-4; d_gene: TRBD1; CDR3nt: TGTGCCAGCAGGATACAGGGGAGTAGGGCTAATGAAAAACTGTTTTTT; CDR3aa: CASRIQGSRANEKLFF
abundance: NA; v_gene: TRBV30; j_gene: TRBJ2-7; d_gene: NA; CDR3nt: TGTGCCTGGAACCAGGGAACCTACGAGCAGTACTTC; CDR3aa: CAWNQGTYEQYF
abundance: NA; v_gene: TRBV9; j_gene: TRBJ1-5; d_gene: NA; CDR3nt: TGTGCCAGCAGGGGGGGGGAACAGCCCCAGCATTTT; CDR3aa: CASRGGEQPQHF
abundance: NA; v_gene: TRBV6-1; j_gene: TRBJ2-7; d_gene: TRBD1; CDR3nt: TGTGCCGGGGGACAGGGCCCCTACGAGCAGTACTTC; CDR3aa: CAGGQGPYEQYF
abundance: NA; v_gene: TRBV6-5; j_gene: TRBJ1-4; d_gene: NA; CDR3nt: TGTGCCAGCAGCTCCCCGGGGGGGGGTTCCAAACTGTTTTTT; CDR3aa: CASSSPGGGSKLFF
abundance: NA; v_gene: TRBV30; j_gene: TRBJ1-1; d_gene: NA; CDR3nt: TGTGCCTGGGGCAGGGGCCCGGGCACTGAAGCTTTCTTT; CDR3aa: CAWGRGPGTEAFF
abundance: few; v_gene: TRBV28; j_gene: TRBJ1-1; d_gene: NA; CDR3nt: TGTGCCAGCAGTTTCGCGGGGGGGAACACTGAAGCTTTCTTT; CDR3aa: CASSFAGGNTEAFF
abundance: NA; v_gene: TRBV7-9; j_gene: TRBJ2-3; d_gene: NA; CDR3nt: TGTGCCAGCAGCTTTCTGAAGGGGAGCACAGATACGCAGTATTTT; CDR3aa: CASSFLKGSTDTQYF
abundance: NA; v_gene: TRBV30; j_gene: TRBJ2-5; d_gene: NA; CDR3nt: TGTGCCTGGAGTGTAAGTACAGGCTTTCTACGGGAGCAGTACTTC; CDR3aa: CAWSVSTGFLREQYF
abundance: NA; v_gene: TRBV29-1; j_gene: TRBJ2-1; d_gene: NA; CDR3nt: TGCAGCGTTGAAGAGGGCAGGGCCCCCTACAATGAGCAGTTCTTC; CDR3aa: CSVEEGRAPYNEQFF
abundance: NA; v_gene: TRBV6-5; j_gene: TRBJ1-2; d_gene: NA; CDR3nt: TGTGCCAGCAGTTACGGAGGCCGGTTTAACTATGGCTACACCTTC; CDR3aa: CASSYGGRFNYGYTF
abundance: once; v_gene: TRBV7-2; j_gene: TRBJ2-3; d_gene: TRBD2; CDR3nt: TGTGCCAGCAGCTTAGCGGCGGGGGGGCCGGGAGATACGCAGTATTTT; CDR3aa: CASSLAAGGPGDTQYF
abundance: NA; v_gene: TRBV6-1; j_gene: TRBJ2-7; d_gene: TRBD2; CDR3nt: TGTGCCAGCAGTGAAGCTAGCGGGGGTGTCTGGGAGCAGTACTTC; CDR3aa: CASSEASGGVWEQYF
abundance: few; v_gene: TRBV6-4; j_gene: TRBJ2-1; d_gene: TRBD2; CDR3nt: TGTGCCAGCAGTGAACTAGCGGGCACCTACAATGAGCAGTTCTTC; CDR3aa: CASSELAGTYNEQFF
abundance: NA; v_gene: TRBV4-2; j_gene: TRBJ1-4; d_gene: TRBD1; CDR3nt: TGTGCCAGCACCCAGGGGGGGGAAACTAATGAAAAACTGTTTTTT; CDR3aa: CASTQGGETNEKLFF